This T cell receptor beta chain was captured in a study of cytomegalovirus exposure and HLA in healthy donors (dated by TCRdb to between 2016 and 2019). Background on the whole study: An earlier analysis of roughly 630 of the donors reported 276 Gb of sequence data and more than 90 million unique TCR beta sequences from 150 million to 200 million T cells. The number of donors typed differed by locus, with roughly 620-640 for A, B, C, DRB1 and DQB1, around 500 for DQA1, 606 for DPA1, and some 470 for DPB1. On average, roughly 250,000 unique TCR beta nucleotide sequences were sequenced per donor among 300 to 500 genotyped donors of the cohort, with about 17% of those sequences being non-productive. An early release covering just under 650 HLA-typed donors comprised approximately 290 gigabases of sequencing data and 85 million or so unique TCR sequences. Alongside the repertoire data, information on donor age, sex, ethnicity and CMV serostatus was compiled. The T cell repertoires of 670 or so subjects were profiled by immunosequencing and related to cytomegalovirus serostatus. About five DR-DQ haplotypes were treated as single units for association and clustering because of strong linkage in the cohort. A later analysis re-examined previously published TCR beta repertoires from more than 550 donors and added high-resolution HLA genotyping to investigate patterns of TCR occurrence. The study combined high-throughput TCR immunosequencing, statistical association of individual TCRs with disease status, and machine learning to predict cytomegalovirus infection status. HLA typing covered class I and class II loci at four-digit resolution. Among the roughly 410 genotyped donors, more than 70% belonged to the genetic ancestry cluster associated with self-reported Caucasian donors. Every discovery cohort repertoire had been produced on one sequencing platform. The aim of the study was to test whether cataloging public T cell receptors could identify signatures of past pathogen exposure. An earlier analysis of 500 to 650 of the donors applied high-throughput TCR beta sequencing to assess whether each TCR beta V gene segment acted as functional or pseudogenic. In addition to the first cohort of 666 subjects, a separate validation cohort of around 110 different subjects was used. A later genetic analysis used genome-wide SNP genotypes for about 65% of the 666 donors, treating that subset as a discovery cohort. Rather than using new phenotypic data, the later analysis identified candidate immune exposures from TCR beta sequences and from how often those sequences occurred across donors.

Remarks on this clone: It has no known antigen specificity. Base qualities were left out, and no much larger clone turns up one base away.

The cohort comprised around 700 healthy bone marrow donors. All cohort members were sampled while nominally healthy, although unrecorded immune exposures were likely present. The donor tested CMV seronegative and was one of the 352 seronegative cohort members. Every donor gave a peripheral blood sample, and the peripheral blood mononuclear cells from that sample were used for TCR beta sequencing. Genomic DNA was extracted from the blood cell samples with the Qiagen DNeasy Blood Extraction Kit. V is pared back by 3 bases and J by 3 bases, with 17 bases lying between the germline termini. The CDR3, from cysteine to phenylalanine, totals 17 residues. Solely the CDR3 DNA is kept, with 51 bases framed from the first base. The germline V gene encodes CDR1 KGHSH and CDR2 LQKENI. The protocol used for the library was the immunoSEQ multiplex PCR assay. For the multiplex PCR, a mixture combining 60 forward primers for TCR Vbeta segments and 13 reverse primers for TCR Jbeta segments was used. Amplification of the CDR3 region of rearranged TCR beta genes was performed with a multiplex PCR assay on genomic DNA. On the Illumina HiSeq System, the amplified TCR beta libraries were sequenced as 87-base-pair reads. The authors' pipeline ran thus. Across the 700 or so repertoires, a later analysis counted some 80 million unique TCR beta chains, around 11 million of which were shared by at least two donors. A nearest-neighbor algorithm error-corrected the raw reads and collapsed the reads into unique sequences, merging closely related sequences to remove PCR and sequencing errors. To assign V, D and J gene segments, CDR3 sequences were aligned to IMGT reference sequences. Each retained sequence needed at least a six-nucleotide match to both a V gene segment and a J gene segment. Rearrangements were classified as productive when the CDR3 lacked stop codons and remained in frame with V and J, and all other rearrangements were classified as non-productive. Following IMGT convention, CDR3 was defined as the stretch from the second conserved V-encoded cysteine to the conserved J-encoded phenylalanine. Sequences without an unambiguous match to a single V gene segment were excluded from the earlier analysis of 587 of the donors. An earlier analysis of 450 to 650 of the donors called V segments functional above 56.7% productive rearrangements and segregating when the between-donor standard deviation exceeded 5%. A statistical classification framework was developed to diagnose cytomegalovirus status using the catalog of TCR beta chain sequences. In a later analysis, V and J genes were assigned by comparing TCR nucleotide sequences against IMGT/GENE-DB human TR gene sequences. A later analysis assigned CDR3 sequences and most-parsimonious VDJ recombination scenarios with the TCRdist pipeline. In a later analysis, every TCR beta chain was defined by the combination of its CDR3 amino acid sequence and its V-gene family, and reads without a unique V-gene family were dropped. A later analysis removed 550 to 700 highly shared, low-generation-probability nucleotide sequences to deal with suspected cross-contamination and a sequencing artifact. A later analysis calculated a clonal expansion index for each public chain from normalized within-repertoire ranks of inferred template counts. In a later analysis, generation probabilities were computed using a VDJ recombination model fitted to out-of-frame rearrangements, and the results were checked against IGoR. A later analysis scored TCR-TCR, TCR-HLA and TCR-CMV co-occurrence with hypergeometric tests, applying a repertoire-size bias correction to TCR pairs. A later analysis estimated false discovery rates by permuting HLA or CMV assignments 20 times. In a later analysis, co-occurring TCRs were grouped using DBSCAN, and TCRdist sequence similarity was added for clustering within HLA-allele-positive subsets. Repertoires with fewer than 30,000 or more than 120,000 public chains, plus five repertoires with anomalous nucleotide sharing, were excluded from co-occurrence clustering. The table was pulled from immuneACCESS by TCRdb, which kept in-frame rearrangements only. Such tables lose some clones; where checked, under half of the loss comes from unresolved V genes, and the rest has no known cause. V and J calls and clone size are copied from that table; D and trimming were computed from the DNA. The sample table records around 200,000 clones; 65% to 90% of these occur just once. The ten largest make up around 0.31% of the sample.

The full study reports these points: A later analysis found that HLA-associated TCR beta chains were more clonally expanded and had lower generation probabilities than equally common non-associated chains. Sequencing depth was assumed to be roughly uniform across donors in the presence/absence analyses, though that assumption may not hold. Most CMV-associated TCR beta chains appeared to be HLA-restricted in a later analysis, and the HLA associations seemed to be driven largely by CMV exposure. This cohort had only TCR beta chains sequenced, and the lack of alpha or paired-chain data limited which features could be detected. The classifier was reported to diagnose cytomegalovirus status with high specificity and sensitivity in both the original cohort and the validation cohort. In an earlier analysis of approximately 590 of the donors, most TCR beta V segments appeared in productive rearrangements about 90% or about 30% of the time, broadly matching IMGT annotations. Because some donors lacked HLA typing at each locus, the association tests relied only on the typed subset. Linkage disequilibrium might explain the correlated functional status among segregating V segments, but an unknown experimental factor could not be ruled out. Most TCR sequences were seen in very few donors, while some public TCRs were found in many individuals. Specific HLA alleles were associated with over 15,000 TCR beta sequences at a false discovery rate of 0.05 in a later analysis. Some IMGT-functional V segments, including TRBV6-2 and TRBV6-3, could not be distinguished by the 87-base-pair reads and were therefore excluded. In the study, some 180 TCR beta chains were listed as associated with cytomegalovirus. The only immune exposure information available for the cohort was CMV serostatus. It was suggested by the authors that the approach could potentially be generalized to other disease states and immunological phenotypes. A later genetic analysis reported fewer N-insertions in productive TCRs among donors in an Asian-associated ancestry cluster than the roughly 620-donor mean. In vitro tests confirmed that a few of the cytomegalovirus-associated TCR beta chains recognize cytomegalovirus antigens. V-gene and J-gene trimming of TCR beta chains was associated with a missense DCLRE1C variant in a later genetic analysis, and the association was replicated in an independent cohort. A cluster of highly shared sequence variants was judged likely to be a technical artifact of the sequencing pipeline. Strong co-occurrence of HLA alleles, especially DR and DQ, made assigning TCR associations to individual alleles difficult. A further reported finding was that TCR beta sequences accurately predicted the HLA-A and HLA-B alleles for most subjects in the first cohort. In a later analysis, several top co-occurrence clusters were reported to appear linked to parvovirus B19, influenza, CMV and Epstein-Barr virus. Fewer than 20 rarely observed V segments, including chromosome 9 orphons, were excluded from the earlier analysis of a few hundred of the donors because counts were too low. According to a later analysis, TCR association rates differed among HLA loci, with DRB1 alleles showing the most associated TCRs and HLA-C alleles showing the fewest.

The clonotype comes from a woman aged 30 to 39 in good health and CMV-seronegative. This receptor chain uses TRBV18 and TRBJ2-2, and the D gene may be TRBD2, 6 bases matching. Material: PBMCs. In nucleotide form, the sequence is TGTGCCAGCTCACCGGTCTGGTTAGCGGAATACACCGGGGAGCTGTTTTTT. This is translated as CASSPVWLAEYTGELFF.